This T cell receptor (beta chain) was sequenced during a study of neurological immune-mediated disorders (dated by TCRdb to between 2019 and 2020). Concerning the study at large: Of the roughly 34 multiple sclerosis patients, some 30 had relapsing-remitting MS and 3 had secondary progressive MS. The study compared peripheral blood TCR-beta repertoires of HTLV-I-associated myelopathy (HAM/TSP) patients, multiple sclerosis patients and healthy controls using UMI-based sequencing. Longitudinal samples, technical triplicates and paired sorted CD4+ and CD8+ T-cell subsets, alongside PBMC samples, were included among the approximately 99 TCR-beta libraries. The cohort included some 68 subjects: some 14 with HAM/TSP, some 34 with multiple sclerosis, and approximately 20 healthy controls. The research as a whole found: The MS cluster showed no association with clinical or MRI features, and the authors stated that larger cohorts are needed. In a phylogenetic analysis, the repertoires of 18 out of 34 MS patients fell into a single cluster of related CDR3 sequences, pointing to a possible signature at the repertoire level. No identical CDR3 amino acid sequences were shared among expanded clones across subjects, suggesting private TCR-beta repertoires in all groups. The highest TCR clonal expansion was observed in HAM/TSP patients, whereas the lowest was observed in MS patients, even when compared with healthy controls.

cDNA synthesis used template-switch 5'RACE with a primer carrying a 10-nucleotide random unique molecular identifier tagging each TCR transcript. Over 180 million TCR-beta sequences, covering 15-18 subjects, were produced in each sequencing run. Total RNA was extracted with the RNeasy kit. TCR-beta VDJ regions were amplified with primers for the TCR constant region and the 5'RACE anchor, using the KAPA Real-time Library Amplification kit. Sample indexes and Illumina adaptors were added in a first PCR, and a second PCR then increased library yield. The roughly 650 bp TCR product was size-selected on a 2% E-gel SizeSelection system after Ampure bead purification. Before pooling, libraries had their quality checked on a Bioanalyzer, their concentration measured with Qubit, and their quantity determined with the Kapa Library Quantification kit. An Illumina HiSeq 2500 was used to sequence the libraries paired-end at 2 x 150 bp. To increase sequence diversity, roughly 24-30% phiX was spiked into each library pool. Per the authors' processing: Quality-filtered reads were processed with the UMI-based MiGEC pipeline, which removed over 85% of raw TCR sequences during error correction. VDJ genes were aligned to IMGT germline references, and each clonotype was defined by a unique CDR3 amino acid sequence together with V-J genes. Clonal expansion, Shannon diversity and CDR3 relatedness were evaluated with VDJtools (CalcPairwiseDistances, ClusterSamples), while phylogenetic trees were built in CLCbio workbench. Expanded clones were defined as having at least 8 unique UMIs, based on coefficient-of-variation modelling across technical triplicates. TCRdb reran the public reads through fastp at Q25 and MiXCR, keeping productive beta chains. Rows with one shared CDR3 protein collapse into an entry with the most common genes and DNA. TCRdb, not the authors, supplied the V and J calls. The sample records more than 60,000 distinct CDR3 sequences, approximately 3.7% of which are singletons. The leading ten clones occupy less than 2.5% of the sample.

For the unsorted PBMC libraries, 2 million PBMCs were stored in RNAlater at -80 degrees C until RNA extraction and were used to generate the libraries. The multiple sclerosis patients were enrolled in a US clinical protocol that evaluated disease progression with magnetic resonance imaging. Peripheral blood was subjected to Ficoll-Hypaque density gradient centrifugation to isolate PBMCs, which were then cryopreserved in liquid nitrogen. Based on the germline V gene, the CDR1 and CDR2 sequences are SGHVS and FNYEAQ. CDR3 length: 16 amino acids, cysteine to phenylalanine. Only the CDR3 region is kept as DNA, spanning 48 bases read in frame from base 1. This clonotype has a single count. Its specific antigen is unknown. A much larger clone differs by one base, so this may be a read error.

The V gene is TRBV7-6 and the J gene is TRBJ1-4, and TRBD1 aligns with 9 junction nucleotides. What was sequenced was PBMCs. The receptor's source is a woman aged 45 to 65 with multiple sclerosis. The DNA sequence is TGTGTCAGCAGCTTAAGTACAGGGGGCGTTCCCGAAAAACTGTTTTTT. It translates to CVSSLSTGGVPEKLFF.